This TCR beta chain derives from a study of T cells in Graves' hyperthyroidism and ophthalmopathy. V was trimmed by 6 bases and J by 9 bases, leaving 21 bases between them. The germline gives CDR1 MDHEN, CDR2 SYDVKM. The length of the CDR3 is 15 residues. This clonotype was detected only a few times. Authors of the study amplified TCR beta CDR3 regions from RNA transcripts. Researchers ran a first-round RT-PCR on the TCR CDR3 using the HTBI primer set. TCRdb re-derived calls from the multiplex PCR reads in MiXCR, one entry per CDR3 protein. The data contain about 520,000 distinct CDR3 sequences, around 22% of them singletons.

The sequence derives from a young woman with Graves' ophthalmopathy. The sample consisted of blood. This sequence joins TRBV28 and TRBJ1-5; weak D call: TRBD1 (6 bases). The CDR3 spells CASSGGGVSDPPQHF. The DNA of the CDR3 is TGTGCCAGCAGCGGAGGGGGGGTGTCGGATCCGCCCCAGCATTTT.